The sequence of this T cell receptor beta chain was determined in a study of cytomegalovirus exposure and HLA in healthy donors. Amplification used 60 Vbeta primers and 13 Jbeta primers. Profiling relied on immunoSEQ multiplex PCR, and the TCRdb table lists in-frame clones only, not all of them. The table shows roughly 170,000 clones, with approximately 81% occurring only once. Findings of the study overall: Most TCRs appeared rarely, but some public TCRs recurred in many donors. As was reported, the HLA-A and HLA-B alleles of most subjects were accurately predicted from TCR beta sequences. In vitro work confirmed that a few CMV-associated chains recognize CMV antigens. On later analysis, the bulk of CMV-associated TCR beta chains appeared to be HLA-restricted.

A note on this clone: Its antigen is not known.

The CDR3 loop spans 17 amino acids. V was trimmed by 3 bases and J by 3 bases, leaving 18 bases between them. Germline V gene sequence: CDR1 MNHNS, CDR2 SASEGT. The source material was PBMCs. The chain recombines TRBV6-1 with TRBJ2-1; possible D gene TRBD2, 6 bases. The TCR comes from a female donor in good health and CMV-seronegative. The DNA of the CDR3 is TGTGCCAGCAGTGACCTGAGCGGGCCCACCCTCTACAATGAGCAGTTCTTC. Its protein product is CASSDLSGPTLYNEQFF.